This TCR beta chain emerged from a study of human T cells and chemical hapten exposure. Study context: While the approximately 23-week study was under way, patients received diphenylcyclopropenone on the scalp every week.

As for this clonotype: As yet, its antigen is unknown.

TCRdb re-called the RACE reads with MiXCR, one entry per CDR3 protein. The sample has 35,000 to 45,000 distinct CDR3 sequences, approximately 12% seen once; the top ten hold less than 2.5%. Whole-study results and caveats: Clustering by CDR3 similarity yielded significantly more large clusters from expanded TCRs than controls. TCRs exceeding 1 in 1000 frequency stayed unchanged with DPC sensitization.

The time point here: pre-sensitization, week 0. Noted treatment: therapeutic diphenylcyclopropenone sensitization with weekly scalp DPC. Unfractionated whole blood yielded the extracted total RNA. Ahead of each patch test application, blood was drawn. The CDR3 contains 15 residues. CDR1 and CDR2 (germline): MNHEY, SVGAGI. V lost 0 bases and J 0 bases, leaving 8 bases between the germline ends. The genes are TRBV6-5 and TRBJ1-1; D may be TRBD1 (5 bases). The specimen comprised whole blood, sampled in connection with sensitization to the hapten diphenylcyclopropenone (DPC). The sequence derives from a woman aged 40 to 49 with alopecia areata. Some clones in this sample may be carry-over from other donors' samples. The CDR3 loop is CASSYSNRLNTEAFF. Written as DNA, the CDR3 is TGTGCCAGCAGTTACTCGAACAGGCTGAACACTGAAGCTTTCTTT.